The T cell receptor (beta chain) under discussion was sequenced for a study of T cell responses to AZD1222 COVID-19 vaccine. Study-wide findings and caveats: In all cases, repertoires were sampled only after the peak T cell response. Spike-specific TCRs gained breadth and depth after people received two AZD1222 doses. Mostly white British, mostly female donors; authors suggested clonal diversity may be underestimated.

The assay was immunoSEQ multiplex PCR, and TCRdb's table has in-frame clones only and misses some. The profile covers 140,000 to 150,000 clones, with more than 80% appearing a single time and about 7.5% taken by the ten largest. This clone has only one observation. Antigen specificity is unknown. This CDR3 has 14 residues. Germline CDR1 LNHDA, CDR2 SQIVND (reference sequence). The ends lost 5 bases at V and 4 bases at J; junction bases unmatched: 6. This receptor was obtained from an adult who received the MenACWY meningococcal vaccine as a control. The chain combines TRBV19 with TRBJ2-7; 9 bases agree with TRBD1. This specimen was peripheral blood, taken 28 days after the second dose of the MenACWY control vaccine. The CDR3 bases are TGTGCCAGTAGTTCCGGGACAGGGTCGTACGAGCAGTACTTC. This encodes CASSSGTGSYEQYF.